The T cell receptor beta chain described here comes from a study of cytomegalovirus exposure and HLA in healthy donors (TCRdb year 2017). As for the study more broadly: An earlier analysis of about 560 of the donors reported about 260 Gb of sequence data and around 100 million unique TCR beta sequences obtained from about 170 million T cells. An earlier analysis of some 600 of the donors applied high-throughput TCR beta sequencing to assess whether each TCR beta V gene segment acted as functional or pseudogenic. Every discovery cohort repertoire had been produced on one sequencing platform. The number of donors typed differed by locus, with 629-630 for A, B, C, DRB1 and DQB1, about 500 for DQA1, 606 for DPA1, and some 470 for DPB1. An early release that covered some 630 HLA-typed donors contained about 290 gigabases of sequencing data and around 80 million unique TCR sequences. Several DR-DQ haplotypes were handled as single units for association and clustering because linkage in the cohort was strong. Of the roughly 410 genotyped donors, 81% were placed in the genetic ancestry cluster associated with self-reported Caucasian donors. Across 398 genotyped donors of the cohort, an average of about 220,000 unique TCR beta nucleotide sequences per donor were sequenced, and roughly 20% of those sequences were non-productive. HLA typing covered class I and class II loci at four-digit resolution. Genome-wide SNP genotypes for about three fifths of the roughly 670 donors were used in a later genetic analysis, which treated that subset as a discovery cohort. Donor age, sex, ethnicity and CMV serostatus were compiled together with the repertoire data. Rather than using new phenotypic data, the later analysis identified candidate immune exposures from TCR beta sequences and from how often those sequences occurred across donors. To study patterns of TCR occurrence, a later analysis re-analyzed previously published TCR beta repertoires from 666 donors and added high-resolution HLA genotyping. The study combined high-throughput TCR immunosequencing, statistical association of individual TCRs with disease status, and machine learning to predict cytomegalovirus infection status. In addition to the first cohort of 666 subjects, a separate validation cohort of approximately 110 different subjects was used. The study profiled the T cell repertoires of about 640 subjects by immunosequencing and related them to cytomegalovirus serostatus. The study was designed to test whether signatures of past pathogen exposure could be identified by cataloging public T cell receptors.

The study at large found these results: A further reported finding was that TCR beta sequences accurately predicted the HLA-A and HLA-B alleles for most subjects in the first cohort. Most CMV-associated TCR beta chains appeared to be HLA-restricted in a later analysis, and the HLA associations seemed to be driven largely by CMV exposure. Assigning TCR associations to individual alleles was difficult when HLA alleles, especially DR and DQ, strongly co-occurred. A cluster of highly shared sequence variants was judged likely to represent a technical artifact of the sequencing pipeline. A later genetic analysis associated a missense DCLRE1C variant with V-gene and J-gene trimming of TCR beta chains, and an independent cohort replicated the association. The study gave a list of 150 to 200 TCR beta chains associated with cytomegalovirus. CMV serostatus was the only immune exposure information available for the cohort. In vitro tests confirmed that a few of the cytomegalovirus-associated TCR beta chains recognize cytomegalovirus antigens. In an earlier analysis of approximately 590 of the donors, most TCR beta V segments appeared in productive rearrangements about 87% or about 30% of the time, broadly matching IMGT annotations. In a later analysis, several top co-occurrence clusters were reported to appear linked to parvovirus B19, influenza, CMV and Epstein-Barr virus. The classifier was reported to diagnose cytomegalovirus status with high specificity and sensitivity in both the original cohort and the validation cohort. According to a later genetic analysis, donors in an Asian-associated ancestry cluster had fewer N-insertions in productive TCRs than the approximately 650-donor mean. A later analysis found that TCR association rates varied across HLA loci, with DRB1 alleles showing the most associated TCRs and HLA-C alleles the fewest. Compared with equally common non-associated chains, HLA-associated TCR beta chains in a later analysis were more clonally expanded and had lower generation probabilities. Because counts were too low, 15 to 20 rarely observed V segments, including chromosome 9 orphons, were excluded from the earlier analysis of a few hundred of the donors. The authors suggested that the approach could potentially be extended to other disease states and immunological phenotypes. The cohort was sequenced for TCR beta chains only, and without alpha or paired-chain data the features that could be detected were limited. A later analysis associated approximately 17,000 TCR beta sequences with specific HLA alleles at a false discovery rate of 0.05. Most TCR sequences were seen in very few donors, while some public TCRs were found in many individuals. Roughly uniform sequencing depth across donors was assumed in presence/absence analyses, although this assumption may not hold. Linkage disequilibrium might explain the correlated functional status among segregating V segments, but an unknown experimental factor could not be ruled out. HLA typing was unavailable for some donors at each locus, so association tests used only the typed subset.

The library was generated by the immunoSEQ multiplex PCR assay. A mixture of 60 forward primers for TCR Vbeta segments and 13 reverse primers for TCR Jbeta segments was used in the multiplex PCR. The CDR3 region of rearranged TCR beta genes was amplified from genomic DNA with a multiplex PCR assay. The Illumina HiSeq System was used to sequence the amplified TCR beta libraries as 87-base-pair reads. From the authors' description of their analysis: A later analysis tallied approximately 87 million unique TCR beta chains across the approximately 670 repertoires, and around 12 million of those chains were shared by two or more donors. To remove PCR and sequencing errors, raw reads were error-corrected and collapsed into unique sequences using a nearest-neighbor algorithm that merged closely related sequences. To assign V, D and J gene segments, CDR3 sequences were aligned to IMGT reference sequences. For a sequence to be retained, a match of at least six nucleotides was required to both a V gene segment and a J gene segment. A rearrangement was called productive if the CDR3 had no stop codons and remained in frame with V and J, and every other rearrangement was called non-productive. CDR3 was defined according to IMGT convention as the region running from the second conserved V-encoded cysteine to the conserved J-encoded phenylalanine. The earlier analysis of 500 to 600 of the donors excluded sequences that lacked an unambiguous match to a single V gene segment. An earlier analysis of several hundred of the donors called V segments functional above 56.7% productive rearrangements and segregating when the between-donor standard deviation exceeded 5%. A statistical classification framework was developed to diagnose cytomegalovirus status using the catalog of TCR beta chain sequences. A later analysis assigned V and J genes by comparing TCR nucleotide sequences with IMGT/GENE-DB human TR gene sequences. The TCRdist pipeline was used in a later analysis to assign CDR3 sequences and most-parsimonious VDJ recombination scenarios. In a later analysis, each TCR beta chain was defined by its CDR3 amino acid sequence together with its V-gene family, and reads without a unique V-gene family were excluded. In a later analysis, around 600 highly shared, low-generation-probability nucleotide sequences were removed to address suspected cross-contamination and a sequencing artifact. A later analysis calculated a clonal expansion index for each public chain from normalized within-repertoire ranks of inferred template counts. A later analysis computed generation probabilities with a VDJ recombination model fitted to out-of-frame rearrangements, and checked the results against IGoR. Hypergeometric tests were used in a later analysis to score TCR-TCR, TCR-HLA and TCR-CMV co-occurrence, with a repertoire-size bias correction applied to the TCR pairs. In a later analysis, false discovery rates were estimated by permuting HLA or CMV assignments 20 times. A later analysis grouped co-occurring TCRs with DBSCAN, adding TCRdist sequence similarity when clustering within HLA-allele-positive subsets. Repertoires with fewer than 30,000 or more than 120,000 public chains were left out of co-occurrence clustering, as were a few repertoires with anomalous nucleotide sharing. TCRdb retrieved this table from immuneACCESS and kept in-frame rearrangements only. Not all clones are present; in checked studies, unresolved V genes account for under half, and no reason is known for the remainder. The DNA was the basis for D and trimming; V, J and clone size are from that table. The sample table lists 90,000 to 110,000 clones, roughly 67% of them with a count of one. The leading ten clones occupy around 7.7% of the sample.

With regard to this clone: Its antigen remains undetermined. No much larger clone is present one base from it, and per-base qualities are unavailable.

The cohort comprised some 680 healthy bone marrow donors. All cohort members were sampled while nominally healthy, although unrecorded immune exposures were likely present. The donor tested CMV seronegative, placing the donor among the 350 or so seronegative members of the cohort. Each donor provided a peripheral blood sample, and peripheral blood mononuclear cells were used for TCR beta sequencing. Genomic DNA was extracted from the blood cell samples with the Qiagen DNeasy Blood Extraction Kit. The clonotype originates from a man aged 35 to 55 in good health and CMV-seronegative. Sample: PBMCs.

The bases are TGCGCCAGCAGCCAAGAGCCCACAGGGCTCTCCTACAATGAGCAGTTCTTC. Translated, it reads CASSQEPTGLSYNEQFF. Recombination linked TRBV4-3 to TRBJ2-1; TRBD1 could be the D gene, as 6 bases match. CDR1 LGHNA and CDR2 YSLEER are derived from the germline V gene. The CDR3 starts with the cysteine, ends with the phenylalanine, and has 17 residues. Only the CDR3 DNA stays, 51 bases, in frame from base 1. Cut back by 0 bases and 0 bases, the V and J ends lie 12 bases apart.